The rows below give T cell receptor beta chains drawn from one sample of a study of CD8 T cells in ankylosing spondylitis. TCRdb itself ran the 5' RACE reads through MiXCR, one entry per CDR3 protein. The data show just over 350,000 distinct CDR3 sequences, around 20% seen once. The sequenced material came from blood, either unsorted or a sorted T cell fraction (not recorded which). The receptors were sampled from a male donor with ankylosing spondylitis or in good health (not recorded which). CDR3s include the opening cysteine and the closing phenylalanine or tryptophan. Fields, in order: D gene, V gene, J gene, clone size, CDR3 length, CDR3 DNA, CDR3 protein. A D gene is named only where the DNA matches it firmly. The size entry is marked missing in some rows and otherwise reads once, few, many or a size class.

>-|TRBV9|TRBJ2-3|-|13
TGTGCCAGCAGCCCCCCCCGTAGCGATACGCAGTATTTT
CASSPPRSDTQYF
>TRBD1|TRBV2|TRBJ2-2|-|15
TGTGCCAGCAATGACGGACAGGTCGCCCCCGGGGAGCTGTTTTTT
CASNDGQVAPGELFF
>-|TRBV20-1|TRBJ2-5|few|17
TGCAGTGCTATAGAGGGGAGCGGACTACAATTCCAAGAGACCCAGTACTTC
CSAIEGSGLQFQETQYF
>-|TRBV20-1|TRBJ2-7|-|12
TGCAGCGGTACAGACCTTTCCTACGAGCAGTACTTC
CSGTDLSYEQYF
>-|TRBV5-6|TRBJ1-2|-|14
TGTGCCAGCAGCGGTGGACAGAAGGATATGCGCTACACCTTC
CASSGGQKDMRYTF
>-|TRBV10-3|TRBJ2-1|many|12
TGTGCCATCAGCCCCGGGGGCCATGAGCAGTTCTTC
CAISPGGHEQFF
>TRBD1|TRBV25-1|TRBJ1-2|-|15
TGTGCCAGCAGTGACACACAGGGGCCTAACTATGGCTACACCTTC
CASSDTQGPNYGYTF
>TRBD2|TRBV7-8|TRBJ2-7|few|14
TGTGCCAGCATCCCTGATGGGGGGGGCTACGAGCAGTACTTC
CASIPDGGGYEQYF
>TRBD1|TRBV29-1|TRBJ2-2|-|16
TGCAGCGTTGAGGGGAAGACAGGGGGTGAGACCGGGGAGCTGTTTTTT
CSVEGKTGGETGELFF
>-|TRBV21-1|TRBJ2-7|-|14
TGTGCCAGCAGCTCGCGACAGGGTAACGACGAGCAGTACTTC
CASSSRQGNDEQYF
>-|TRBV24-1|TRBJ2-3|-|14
TGTGCCACCAGTGATTTGCCCGCGTCCGATACGCAGTATTTT
CATSDLPASDTQYF
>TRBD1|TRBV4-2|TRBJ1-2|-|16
TGTGCCAGCAGCCAAGACGATAACAGGGGGGACTATGGCTACACCTTC
CASSQDDNRGDYGYTF